This TCR beta chain is from a study of T cell responses to AZD1222 COVID-19 vaccine. Germline trimming cut 4 bases from V and 3 bases from J; bases unmatched to any gene: 2. The CDR3 runs to 14 residues. Germline V CDR1 and CDR2: PRHDT, FYEKMQ (reference sequence). As concerns this clone: Its antigen remains unknown.

Method: immunoSEQ multiplex PCR; TCRdb's copy keeps in-frame clones and lacks some. Of about 160,000 clones listed, about nine tenths were seen once; the top ten hold more than 1.3%. Study-level findings and limits: Repertoires were sampled only after the peak T cell response. Spike-spanning, vaccine-associated CD4 TCRs were dominant at 160-218 and 743-854.

The clonotype comes from an adult in good health. The material sequenced was peripheral blood, taken on day 0 of AZD1222 vaccination. V and J are TRBV13 and TRBJ1-5; 8 bases align to TRBD1. CDR3 coding DNA: TGTGCCAGCAGCTCGACAGGGGCCAATCAGCCCCAGCATTTT. Protein product: CASSSTGANQPQHF. The variable domain in full, with the rest retrieved from reference TRBV13 and TRBJ1-5, is AAGVIQSPRHLIKEKRETATLKCYPIPRHDTVYWYQQGPGQDPQFLISFYEKMQSDKGSIPDRFSAQQFSDYHSELNMSSLELGDSALYFCASSSTGANQPQHFGDGTRLSIL.